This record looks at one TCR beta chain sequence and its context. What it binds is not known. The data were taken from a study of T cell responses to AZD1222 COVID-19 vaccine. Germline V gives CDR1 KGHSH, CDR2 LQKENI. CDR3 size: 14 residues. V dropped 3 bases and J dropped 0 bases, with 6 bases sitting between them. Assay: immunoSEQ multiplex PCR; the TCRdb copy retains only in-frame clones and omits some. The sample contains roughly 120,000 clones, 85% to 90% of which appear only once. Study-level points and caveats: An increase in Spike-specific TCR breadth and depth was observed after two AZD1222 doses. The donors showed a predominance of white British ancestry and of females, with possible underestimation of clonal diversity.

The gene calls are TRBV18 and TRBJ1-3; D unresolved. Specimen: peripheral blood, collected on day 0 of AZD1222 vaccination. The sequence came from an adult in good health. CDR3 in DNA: TGTGCCAGCTCACCCGGCCCCTCTGGAAACACCATATATTTT. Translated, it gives CASSPGPSGNTIYF.